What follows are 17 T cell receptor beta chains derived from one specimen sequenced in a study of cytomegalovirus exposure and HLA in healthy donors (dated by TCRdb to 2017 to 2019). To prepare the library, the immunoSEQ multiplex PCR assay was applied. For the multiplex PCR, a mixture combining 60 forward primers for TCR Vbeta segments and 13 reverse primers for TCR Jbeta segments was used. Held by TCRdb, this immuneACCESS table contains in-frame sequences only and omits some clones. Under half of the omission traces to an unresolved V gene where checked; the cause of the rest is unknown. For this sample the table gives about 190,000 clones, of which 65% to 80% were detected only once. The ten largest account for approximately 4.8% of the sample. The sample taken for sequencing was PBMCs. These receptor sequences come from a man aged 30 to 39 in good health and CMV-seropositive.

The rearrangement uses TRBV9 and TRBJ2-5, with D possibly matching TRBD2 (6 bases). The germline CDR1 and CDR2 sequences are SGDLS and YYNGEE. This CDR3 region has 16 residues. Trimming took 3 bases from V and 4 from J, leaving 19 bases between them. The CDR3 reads CASSASHSGRGETQYF. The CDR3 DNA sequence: TGTGCCAGCAGCGCGTCGCACTCGGGGCGGGGAGAGACCCAGTACTTC.

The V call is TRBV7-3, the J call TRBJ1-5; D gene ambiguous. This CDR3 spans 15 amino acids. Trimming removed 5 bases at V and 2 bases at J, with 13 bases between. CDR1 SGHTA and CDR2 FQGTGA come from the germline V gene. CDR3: CASSTTSGGNQPQHF. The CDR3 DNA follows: TGTGCCAGCAGCACCACATCCGGGGGCAATCAGCCCCAGCATTTT.

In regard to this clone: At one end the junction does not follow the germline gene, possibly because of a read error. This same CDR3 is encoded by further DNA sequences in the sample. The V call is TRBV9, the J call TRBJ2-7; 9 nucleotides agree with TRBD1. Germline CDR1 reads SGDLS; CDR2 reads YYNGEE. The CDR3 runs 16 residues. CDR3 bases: TGCGCCAGCAGCGTAGTCGGGGGGACAGGGCTCTACGAGCAGTACTTC. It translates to CASSVVGGTGLYEQYF.

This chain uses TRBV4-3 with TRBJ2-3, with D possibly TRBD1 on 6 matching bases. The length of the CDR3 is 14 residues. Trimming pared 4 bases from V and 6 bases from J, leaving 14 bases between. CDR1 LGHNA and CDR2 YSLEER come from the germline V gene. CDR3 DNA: TGCGCCAGCAGCCCCGGACAGCCGGGGGATACGCAGTATTTT. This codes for CASSPGQPGDTQYF.

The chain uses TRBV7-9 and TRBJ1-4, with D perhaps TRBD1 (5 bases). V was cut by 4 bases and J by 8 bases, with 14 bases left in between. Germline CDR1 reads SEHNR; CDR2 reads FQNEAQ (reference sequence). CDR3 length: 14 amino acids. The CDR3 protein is CASSYGQGGEKLFF. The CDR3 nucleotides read TGTGCCAGCAGCTATGGCCAGGGAGGGGAAAAACTGTTTTTT.

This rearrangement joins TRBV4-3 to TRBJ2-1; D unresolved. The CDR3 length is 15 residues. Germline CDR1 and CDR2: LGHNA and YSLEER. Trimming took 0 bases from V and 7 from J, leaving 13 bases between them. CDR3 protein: CASSQDPGPLNEQFF. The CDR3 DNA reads TGCGCCAGCAGCCAAGACCCTGGGCCCTTGAATGAGCAGTTCTTC.

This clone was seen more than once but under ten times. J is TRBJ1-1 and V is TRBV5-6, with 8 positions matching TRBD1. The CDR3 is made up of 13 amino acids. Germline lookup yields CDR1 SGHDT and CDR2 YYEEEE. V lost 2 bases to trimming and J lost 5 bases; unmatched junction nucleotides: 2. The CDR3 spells CASSFTGGTEAFF. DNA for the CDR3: TGTGCCAGCAGCTTTACAGGGGGGACTGAAGCTTTCTTT.

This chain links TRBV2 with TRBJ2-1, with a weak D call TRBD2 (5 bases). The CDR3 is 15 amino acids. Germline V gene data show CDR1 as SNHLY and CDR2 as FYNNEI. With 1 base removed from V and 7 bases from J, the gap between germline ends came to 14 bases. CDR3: CASSEEYATGNEQFF. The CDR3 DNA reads TGTGCCAGCAGTGAAGAGTACGCTACGGGGAATGAGCAGTTCTTC.

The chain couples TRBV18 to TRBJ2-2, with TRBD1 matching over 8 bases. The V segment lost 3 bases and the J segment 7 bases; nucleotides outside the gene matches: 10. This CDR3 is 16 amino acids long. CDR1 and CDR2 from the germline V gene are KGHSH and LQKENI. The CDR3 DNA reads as TGTGCCAGCTCACCCGCCGGACAGGGTGATGTCGGGGAGCTGTTTTTT. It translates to CASSPAGQGDVGELFF.

The CDR3 DNA reads as TGCGCCAGCAGCTTGGTACAGGGGAATGAGCAGTACTTC. It specifies CASSLVQGNEQYF. This chain connects TRBV5-1 to TRBJ2-7; 7 nucleotides match TRBD1. With V trimmed by 0 bases and J by 7 bases, 4 bases remained unmatched. The CDR3 spans 13 residues. Germline CDR1 is SGHRS and CDR2 is YFSETQ.

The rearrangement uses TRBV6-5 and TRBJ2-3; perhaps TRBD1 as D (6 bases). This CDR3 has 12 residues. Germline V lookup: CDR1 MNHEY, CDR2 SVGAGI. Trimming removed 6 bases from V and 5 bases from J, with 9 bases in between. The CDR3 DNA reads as TGTGCCAGCAGGTCGACAGGAGATACGCAGTATTTT. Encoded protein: CASRSTGDTQYF.

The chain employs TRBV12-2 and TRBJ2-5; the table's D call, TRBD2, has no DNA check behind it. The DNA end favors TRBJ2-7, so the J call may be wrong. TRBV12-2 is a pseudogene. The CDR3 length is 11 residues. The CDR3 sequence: CASRLGYEQYF. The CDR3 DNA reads TGTGCAAGTCGCTTAGGGTACGAGCAGTACTTC.

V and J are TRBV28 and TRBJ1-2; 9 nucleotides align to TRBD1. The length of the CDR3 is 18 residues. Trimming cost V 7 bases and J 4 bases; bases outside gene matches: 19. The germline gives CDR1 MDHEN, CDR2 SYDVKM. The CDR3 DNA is TGTGCCAGCACCCGAGTCGGGAACCGGGACAGGGACGCCTATGGCTACACCTTC. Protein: CASTRVGNRDRDAYGYTF.

DNA for the CDR3: TGTGCCAGCAGCGTAGCAGGGGGCAATAGGTACGAGCAGTACTTC. It is translated as CASSVAGGNRYEQYF. The chain carries TRBV9 and TRBJ2-7; 8 bases agree with TRBD1. The CDR3 has 15 residues. CDR1 SGDLS and CDR2 YYNGEE come from the germline V gene. J was trimmed by 4 bases and V by 0 bases; bases with no gene match: 6.

The CDR3 loop reads CASSLSGTGHETDTQYF. In DNA form, the CDR3 reads TGTGCCAGCAGCTTAAGCGGGACCGGTCATGAAACAGATACGCAGTATTTT. The V and J genes are TRBV21-1 and TRBJ2-3; the D call of TRBD2 is as the table states it, not checked on the DNA. TRBV21-1 is listed as a pseudogene. This CDR3 has 17 amino acids.

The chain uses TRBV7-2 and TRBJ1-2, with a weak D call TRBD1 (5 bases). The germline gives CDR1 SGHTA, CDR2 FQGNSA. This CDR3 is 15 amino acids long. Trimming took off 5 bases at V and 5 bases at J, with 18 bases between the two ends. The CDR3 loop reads CASSPAGGMRYGYTF. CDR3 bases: TGTGCCAGCAGCCCTGCCGGGGGGATGCGGTATGGCTACACCTTC. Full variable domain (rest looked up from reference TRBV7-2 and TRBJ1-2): GAGVSQSPSNKVTEKGKDVELRCDPISGHTALYWYRQSLGQGLEFLIYFQGNSAPDKSGLPSDRFSAERTGGSVSTLTIQRTQQEDSAVYLCASSPAGGMRYGYTFGSGTRLTVV.

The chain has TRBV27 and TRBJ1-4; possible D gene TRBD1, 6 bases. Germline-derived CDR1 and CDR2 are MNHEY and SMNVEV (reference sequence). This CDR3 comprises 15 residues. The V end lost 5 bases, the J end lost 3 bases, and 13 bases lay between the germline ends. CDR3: CASSRRGAANEKLFF. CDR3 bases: TGTGCCAGCAGTCGACGGGGGGCGGCTAATGAAAAACTGTTTTTT. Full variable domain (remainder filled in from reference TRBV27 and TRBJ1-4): EAQVTQNPRYLITVTGKKLTVTCSQNMNHEYMSWYRQDPGLGLRQIYYSMNVEVTDKGDVPEGYKVSRKEKRNFPLILESPSPNQTSLYFCASSRRGAANEKLFFGSGTQLSVL.